This T cell receptor (beta chain) was sequenced in a study of cytomegalovirus exposure and HLA in healthy donors. Remarks on this clone: As yet, its antigen is unknown. This sample includes further DNA sequences coding for the same CDR3.

General study results and limits: Later analysis identified several of the most significant clusters that appeared linked to common viral pathogens.

CDR3 length: 14 residues. Germline V gene sequence: CDR1 LGHNA, CDR2 YNFKEQ. Trimming at V came to 5 bases and at J to 1 base, leaving 1 base not matched to a gene. The PCR had 60 Vbeta and 13 Jbeta primers. TCRdb keeps only in-frame clones here, not all; method: immunoSEQ multiplex PCR. The table has 100,000 to 150,000 clones, around 82% seen once. At sampling all donors were nominally healthy, likely with unrecorded immune exposures. This rearrangement joins TRBV4-2 to TRBJ1-1; 10 positions agree with TRBD1. What was sequenced was PBMCs. This sequence was found in a man aged 25 to 40 in good health and CMV-seropositive. CDR3 amino acids: CASSRTGGNTEAFF. In nucleotides, the CDR3 is TGTGCCAGCAGCAGGACAGGGGGGAACACTGAAGCTTTCTTT.